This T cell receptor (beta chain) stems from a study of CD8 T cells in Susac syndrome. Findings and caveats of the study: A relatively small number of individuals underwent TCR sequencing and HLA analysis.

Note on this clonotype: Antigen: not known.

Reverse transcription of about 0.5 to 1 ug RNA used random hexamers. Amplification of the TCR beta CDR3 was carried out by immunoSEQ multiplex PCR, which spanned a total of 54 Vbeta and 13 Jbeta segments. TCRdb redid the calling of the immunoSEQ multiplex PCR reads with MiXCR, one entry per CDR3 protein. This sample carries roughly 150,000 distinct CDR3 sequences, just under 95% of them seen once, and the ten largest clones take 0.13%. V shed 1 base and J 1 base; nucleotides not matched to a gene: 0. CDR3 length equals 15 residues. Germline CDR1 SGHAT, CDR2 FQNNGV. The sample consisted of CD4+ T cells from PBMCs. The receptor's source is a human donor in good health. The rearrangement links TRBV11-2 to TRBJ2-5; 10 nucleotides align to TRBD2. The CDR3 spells CASSLVAGGQETQYF. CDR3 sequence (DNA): TGTGCCAGCAGCTTAGTAGCGGGGGGCCAAGAGACCCAGTACTTC.